A selection of T cell receptor beta chains follows, all from one sample in a study of T cell responses to AZD1222 COVID-19 vaccine. TCRdb keeps only in-frame clones here, not all; method: immunoSEQ multiplex PCR. The data show about 100,000 clones, approximately 93% seen once. Sequences were derived from peripheral blood, sampled 28 days after the second AZD1222 dose. All receptors come from an adult who received the AZD1222 COVID-19 vaccine. Both conserved end residues are part of each CDR3. Fields, in order: clone size, V gene, J gene, D gene, CDR3 protein, CDR3 DNA. A D gene is named only where the DNA matches it firmly. The size entry is marked missing in some rows and otherwise reads once, few, many or a size class.

size: .; V: TRBV6-1; J: TRBJ2-7; D: TRBD1; CDR3: CASSEARGHRQQYF; DNA: TGTGCCAGCAGTGAAGCCAGGGGGCACCGCCAGCAGTACTTC
size: .; V: TRBV7-2; J: TRBJ1-3; D: TRBD1; CDR3: CASSQAGGGGNTIYF; DNA: TGTGCCAGCAGCCAAGCAGGGGGGGGTGGAAACACCATATATTTT
size: .; V: TRBV24-1; J: TRBJ2-2; D: .; CDR3: CATSDPGGARATGELFF; DNA: TGTGCCACCAGTGACCCTGGGGGGGCGCGGGCCACCGGGGAGCTGTTTTTT
size: .; V: TRBV9; J: TRBJ2-7; D: TRBD2; CDR3: CASSPLSAGAMGEQYF; DNA: TGTGCCAGCAGCCCTCTATCGGCGGGAGCGATGGGGGAGCAGTACTTC
size: .; V: TRBV27; J: TRBJ1-2; D: TRBD1; CDR3: CASSLRGTGGGYGYTF; DNA: TGTGCCAGCAGTTTGCGAGGGACAGGGGGAGGCTATGGCTACACCTTC
size: .; V: TRBV5-1; J: TRBJ1-5; D: .; CDR3: CASSYFHKGPHQPQHF; DNA: TGCGCCAGCAGCTACTTCCACAAGGGTCCCCATCAGCCCCAGCATTTT
size: .; V: TRBV28; J: TRBJ2-5; D: TRBD2; CDR3: CASNPAREGRETQYF; DNA: TGTGCCAGCAACCCAGCCCGGGAGGGCAGGGAGACCCAGTACTTC
size: .; V: TRBV27; J: TRBJ1-1; D: TRBD1; CDR3: CASSLGRTGGMNTEAFF; DNA: TGTGCCAGCAGTTTAGGGAGGACAGGGGGGATGAACACTGAAGCTTTCTTT
size: .; V: TRBV18; J: TRBJ1-4; D: .; CDR3: CASSPWTTNEKLFF; DNA: TGTGCCAGCTCCCCCTGGACAACTAATGAAAAACTGTTTTTT
size: .; V: TRBV7-8; J: TRBJ1-1; D: TRBD1; CDR3: CASSLAPGTGGLILNTEAFF; DNA: TGTGCCAGCAGCTTAGCCCCCGGGACAGGGGGCTTGATATTGAACACTGAAGCTTTCTTT
size: .; V: TRBV5-5; J: TRBJ2-7; D: .; CDR3: CASSSGTERYEQYF; DNA: TGTGCCAGCAGCTCCGGGACCGAACGCTACGAGCAGTACTTC
size: .; V: TRBV3-1/TRBV3-2; J: TRBJ2-4; D: TRBD1; CDR3: CASRHTGENIQYF; DNA: TGTGCCAGCAGGCATACAGGGGAAAACATTCAGTACTTC
size: .; V: TRBV4-3; J: TRBJ2-3; D: TRBD2; CDR3: CASSQELATDTQYF; DNA: TGCGCCAGCAGCCAAGAACTAGCGACAGATACGCAGTATTTT
size: .; V: TRBV18; J: TRBJ2-2; D: TRBD2; CDR3: CASSPPGGSDTGELFF; DNA: TGTGCCAGCTCACCTCCAGGCGGGAGTGACACCGGGGAGCTGTTTTTT
size: .; V: TRBV7-9; J: TRBJ1-1; D: .; CDR3: CASSLGLGAGVNTEAFF; DNA: TGTGCCAGCAGCTTAGGGTTGGGTGCAGGGGTAAACACTGAAGCTTTCTTT
size: .; V: TRBV29-1; J: TRBJ2-5; D: TRBD2; CDR3: CSVAVPGGETQYF; DNA: TGCAGCGTTGCAGTACCGGGGGGAGAGACCCAGTACTTC
size: .; V: TRBV19; J: TRBJ1-1; D: .; CDR3: CASRIGGNTEAFF; DNA: TGTGCCAGTAGAATTGGGGGAAACACTGAAGCTTTCTTT
size: .; V: TRBV10-3; J: TRBJ2-2; D: TRBD1; CDR3: CASRAGLDRGRTGELFF; DNA: TGTGCCTCGCGCGCAGGGTTGGACAGGGGGCGGACCGGGGAGCTGTTTTTT
size: .; V: TRBV10-1; J: TRBJ2-1; D: TRBD1; CDR3: CASSEYGTGGFYNEQFF; DNA: TGCGCCAGCAGTGAGTACGGCACAGGGGGCTTCTACAATGAGCAGTTCTTC
size: .; V: TRBV2; J: TRBJ1-1; D: .; CDR3: CASTLGRTNTEAFF; DNA: TGTGCCAGCACCCTGGGACGGACGAACACTGAAGCTTTCTTT
size: .; V: TRBV5-1; J: TRBJ2-1; D: .; CDR3: CASSLVTGYNNEQFF; DNA: TGCGCCAGCAGCTTGGTTACAGGGTATAACAATGAGCAGTTCTTC
size: .; V: TRBV6-4; J: TRBJ2-3; D: .; CDR3: CASSEQGRTDTQYF; DNA: TGTGCCAGCAGTGAACAGGGTAGGACAGATACGCAGTATTTT
size: .; V: TRBV19; J: TRBJ2-6; D: .; CDR3: CASSPNYSGANVLTF; DNA: TGTGCCAGTAGTCCAAATTACTCTGGGGCCAACGTCCTGACTTTC
size: .; V: TRBV7-7; J: TRBJ2-1; D: .; CDR3: CASSGNSREQFF; DNA: TGTGCCAGCAGCGGAAATTCCCGGGAGCAGTTCTTC
size: .; V: TRBV15; J: TRBJ2-1; D: .; CDR3: CATSRARGNEQFF; DNA: TGTGCCACCAGCAGAGCTAGGGGGAATGAGCAGTTCTTC
size: .; V: TRBV2; J: TRBJ1-5; D: TRBD1; CDR3: CASRGTTGVVNQPQHF; DNA: TGTGCCAGCAGGGGAACTACAGGGGTTGTCAATCAGCCCCAGCATTTT
size: .; V: TRBV4-1; J: TRBJ1-4; D: .; CDR3: CASSQDGTHGDKLFF; DNA: TGCGCCAGCAGCCAAGATGGTACTCATGGAGATAAACTGTTTTTT
size: .; V: TRBV7-9; J: TRBJ2-1; D: .; CDR3: CASSLAPPAQLSYNEQFF; DNA: TGTGCCAGCAGCTTAGCCCCCCCAGCGCAGTTATCCTACAATGAGCAGTTCTTC
size: .; V: TRBV19; J: TRBJ1-2; D: TRBD1; CDR3: CASSEGARANYGYTF; DNA: TGTGCCAGTAGTGAGGGGGCTCGAGCTAACTATGGCTACACCTTC
size: .; V: TRBV5-1; J: TRBJ2-3; D: TRBD2; CDR3: CASSSRGTSGRANTQYF; DNA: TGCGCCAGCAGCTCCCGGGGGACTAGCGGGAGGGCAAATACGCAGTATTTT
size: .; V: TRBV7-8; J: TRBJ2-7; D: .; CDR3: CASSQRQPVQAYEQYF; DNA: TGTGCCAGCAGCCAGAGGCAGCCCGTACAGGCCTACGAGCAGTACTTC
size: .; V: TRBV28; J: TRBJ2-7; D: .; CDR3: CASSFQAGGITTYEQYF; DNA: TGTGCCAGCAGTTTTCAGGCAGGGGGGATAACAACCTACGAGCAGTACTTC
size: .; V: TRBV5-1; J: TRBJ2-7; D: TRBD2; CDR3: CASSPLTSGRSYEQYF; DNA: TGCGCCAGCAGCCCCCTGACTAGCGGGAGGTCATACGAGCAGTACTTC
size: few; V: TRBV5-6; J: TRBJ1-2; D: .; CDR3: CASRSPGFDYGYTF; DNA: TGTGCCAGCCGAAGCCCAGGGTTCGACTATGGCTACACCTTC
size: .; V: TRBV28; J: TRBJ2-5; D: TRBD2; CDR3: CASSRRTSPRTQYF; DNA: TGTGCCAGCAGTCGGCGGACTAGTCCGAGGACCCAGTACTTC
size: few; V: TRBV4-3; J: TRBJ1-2; D: .; CDR3: CASSQDIGPYGYTF; DNA: TGCGCCAGCAGCCAAGATATAGGGCCGTATGGCTACACCTTC
size: .; V: TRBV27; J: TRBJ2-7; D: TRBD1; CDR3: CASSYDRASYEQYF; DNA: TGTGCCAGCAGTTACGACAGGGCCTCCTACGAGCAGTACTTC
size: once; V: TRBV28; J: TRBJ2-5; D: .; CDR3: CASNSPKPQATQYF; DNA: TGTGCCAGCAACTCCCCAAAACCTCAAGCGACCCAGTACTTC